The subject of this entry is one TCR beta chain. This specimen belongs to a study of CD8 T cells in Susac syndrome. An input of roughly 0.5 to 1 ug of RNA was subjected to reverse transcription using random hexamers. TCRdb passed the immunoSEQ multiplex PCR reads through MiXCR, listing each CDR3 protein once. The sample consists of 250,000 to 300,000 distinct CDR3 sequences, about 85% of them appearing once. TCR beta sequencing was performed on blood CD8+ and CD4+ T cells. J lost 7 bases, V lost 4 bases, and 3 bases had no gene match. CDR3 length: 12 amino acids. The germline V gene encodes CDR1 SGHRS and CDR2 YFSETQ.

This receptor was identified in a human donor with multiple sclerosis. V is TRBV5-1 and J is TRBJ1-1; TRBD1 matches 8 bases. Sequencing input: CD8+ T cells from PBMCs. DNA of the CDR3: TGCGCCAGCAGCCTTGGACAGGGTGAAGCTTTCTTT. Protein product: CASSLGQGEAFF.